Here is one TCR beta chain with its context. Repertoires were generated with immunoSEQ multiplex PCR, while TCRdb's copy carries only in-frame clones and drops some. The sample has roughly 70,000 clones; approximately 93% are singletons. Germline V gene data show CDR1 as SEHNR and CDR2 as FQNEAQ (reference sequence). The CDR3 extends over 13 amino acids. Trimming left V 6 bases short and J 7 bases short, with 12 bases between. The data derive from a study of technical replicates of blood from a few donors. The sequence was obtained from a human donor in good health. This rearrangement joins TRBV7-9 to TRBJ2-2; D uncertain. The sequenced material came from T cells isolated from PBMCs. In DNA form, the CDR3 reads TGTGCCAGCAGTGTAGCTGCGGACGGGGAGCTGTTTTTT. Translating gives CASSVAADGELFF.